This TCR beta chain comes out of a study of CD8 T cells in ankylosing spondylitis listed by TCRdb under 2017. About the investigation overall: The study profiled T cell receptor beta repertoires in healthy donors and ankylosing spondylitis patients to find disease-linked TCR variants. The full study cohort was made up of 25 to 30 ankylosing spondylitis patients and roughly 98 healthy donors. Peripheral blood samples were taken, and synovial fluid was additionally collected from ankylosing spondylitis patients.

Results and caveats for the whole study, not just this receptor: In peripheral blood, the disease-linked clones were found at relatively low frequencies and had a CD8+ phenotype. The disease-linked clones were reported to be significantly enriched in matched synovial fluid samples from ankylosing spondylitis patients. A TCR beta motif made up of under ten highly homologous amino acid variants appeared to be characteristic of blood from ankylosing spondylitis patients. Some motif variants had previously been reported in the synovial fluid and blood of reactive arthritis patients, which suggests shared mechanisms of disease initiation.

V gives up 1 base and J gives up 5 bases, and the segment between their germline ends measures 13 bases. Counted from cysteine to phenylalanine, this CDR3 has 15 amino acids. This entry keeps only the CDR3 DNA: 45 bases, framed from base 1. Per the germline V gene (reference sequence), LNHNV is the CDR1 and YYDKDF is the CDR2. This clonotype was seen repeatedly, ten times or more. Its cognate antigen has yet to be identified. Base qualities are missing; no much larger clone stands one base away. TCRdb lists the instrument as Illumina HiSeq 2500. TCR beta libraries were prepared by quantitative 5'-RACE with molecular barcodes. As for how the authors treated the data: To identify disease-linked TCR variants, a new computational method was used, one built on a probabilistic model of VDJ rearrangement. TCRdb itself trimmed the public reads at Q25 with fastp, ran MiXCR and retained productive beta chains. Duplicate CDR3 protein sequences are folded into a single record with the most common DNA and genes. The V and J calls, along with clone size, are taken from TCRdb and not from the paper's own processing. Across this sample there are more than 300,000 distinct CDR3 sequences, with around a tenth seen only once. The ten largest clonotypes hold around 8.4% of the sample.

Sequenced sample: blood, either unsorted or a sorted T cell fraction (not recorded which). Here the chain combines TRBV15 and TRBJ2-3, with the D gene too uncertain to name. This receptor was identified in a female donor with ankylosing spondylitis or in good health (not recorded which). The CDR3 loop reads CATSRGRRAVDTQYF. In nucleotides, the sequence is TGTGCCACCAGCAGAGGGAGAAGGGCCGTAGATACGCAGTATTTT.